Listed here are 3 T cell receptor beta chains from one sample, sequenced in a study of early T cells in non-severe SARS-CoV-2 infection. TCRdb passed the 5' RACE reads through MiXCR, listing each CDR3 protein once. This table has approximately 60,000 distinct CDR3 sequences, 9.5% to 15% appearing once. Sample: whole blood. Every receptor here comes from an adult who was a healthcare worker with PCR-confirmed SARS-CoV-2 infection or an uninfected control (not recorded which).

Comments on this clonotype: The junction differs from germline at one of its ends, possibly a read error. In DNA form, the CDR3 reads TGTGCTAGCATCCACTTCCCCGGGGGCCCGGGGAAGAGTGAGCAGTTCTTC. Translation gives CASIHFPGGPGKSEQFF. V usage is TRBV7-7 and J usage is TRBJ2-1; tentatively, D is TRBD1 or TRBD2 (6 bases each). The CDR3 is made up of 17 amino acids. CDR1 and CDR2 from the germline V gene are SSHAT and FNYEAQ (reference sequence).

This chain links TRBV6-2 or TRBV6-3 with TRBJ2-5; 8 bases agree with TRBD2. The CDR3 extends over 15 amino acids. In germline, CDR1 is MNHEY, CDR2 SVGEGT. V lost 4 bases to trimming and J lost 4 bases; unmatched junction nucleotides: 8. The CDR3 here is CASSLTSVGGETQYF. The CDR3, as DNA: TGTGCCAGCAGTTTGACTAGCGTCGGGGGAGAGACCCAGTACTTC.

Only a few counts were recorded for this clonotype. The chain links TRBV6-5 to TRBJ2-7; possibly TRBD2 for D (5 bases). V was trimmed by 5 bases and J by 6 bases, leaving 14 bases between them. This CDR3 is built from 13 residues. Looked up from germline, CDR1 is MNHEY and CDR2 is SVGAGI. CDR3 DNA: TGTGCCAGCAGTGGACTTACCCGGTCCGAGCAGTACTTC. Protein sequence: CASSGLTRSEQYF.